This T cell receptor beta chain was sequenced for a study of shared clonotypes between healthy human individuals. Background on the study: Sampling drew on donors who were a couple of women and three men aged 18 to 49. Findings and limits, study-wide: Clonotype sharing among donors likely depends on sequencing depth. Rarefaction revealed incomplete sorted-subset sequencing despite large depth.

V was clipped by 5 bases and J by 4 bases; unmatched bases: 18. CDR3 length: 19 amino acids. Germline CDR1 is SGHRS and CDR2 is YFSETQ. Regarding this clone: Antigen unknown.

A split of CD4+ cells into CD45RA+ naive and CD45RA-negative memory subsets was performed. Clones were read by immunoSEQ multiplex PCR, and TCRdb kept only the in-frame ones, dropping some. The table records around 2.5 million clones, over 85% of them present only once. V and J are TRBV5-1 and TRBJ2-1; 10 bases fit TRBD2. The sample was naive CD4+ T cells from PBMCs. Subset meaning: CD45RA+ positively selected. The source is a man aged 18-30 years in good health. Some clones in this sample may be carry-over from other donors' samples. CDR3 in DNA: TGCGCCAGCAGGCCAACGGGTACTAGCGGGACTAGGACTTACAATGAGCAGTTCTTC. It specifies CASRPTGTSGTRTYNEQFF. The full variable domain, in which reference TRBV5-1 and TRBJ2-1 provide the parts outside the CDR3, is KAGVTQTPRYLIKTRGQQVTLSCSPISGHRSVSWYQQTPGQGLQFLFEYFSETQRNKGNFPGRFSGRQFSNSRSEMNVSTLELGDSALYLCASRPTGTSGTRTYNEQFFGPGTRLTVL.